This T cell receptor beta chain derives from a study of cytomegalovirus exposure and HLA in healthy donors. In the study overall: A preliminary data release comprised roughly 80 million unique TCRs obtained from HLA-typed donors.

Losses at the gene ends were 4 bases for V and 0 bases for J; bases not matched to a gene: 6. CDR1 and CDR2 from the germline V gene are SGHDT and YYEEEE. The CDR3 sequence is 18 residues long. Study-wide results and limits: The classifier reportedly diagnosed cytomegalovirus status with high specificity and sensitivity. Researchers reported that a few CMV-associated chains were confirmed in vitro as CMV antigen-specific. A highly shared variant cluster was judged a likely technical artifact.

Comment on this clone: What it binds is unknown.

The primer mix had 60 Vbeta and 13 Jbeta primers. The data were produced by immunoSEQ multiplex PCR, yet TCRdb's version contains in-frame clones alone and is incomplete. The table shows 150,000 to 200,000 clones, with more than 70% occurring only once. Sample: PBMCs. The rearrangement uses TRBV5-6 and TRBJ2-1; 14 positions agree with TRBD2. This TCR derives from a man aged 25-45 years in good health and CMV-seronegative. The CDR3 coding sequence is TGTGCCAGCAGCAGGACTAGCGGGGGGTACCGCTCCTACAATGAGCAGTTCTTC. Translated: CASSRTSGGYRSYNEQFF.